Each of the 25 T cell receptor beta chains below was sequenced from the same sample in a study of identical twins (dated by TCRdb to the mid-2010s). The protocol used for the library was 5' RACE. The run used an Illumina HiSeq 2000. In-frame beta chains were kept once TCRdb had trimmed the public reads at Q25 with fastp and called clones with MiXCR. Each entry is one CDR3 protein sequence, shown with its most common DNA and genes. A total of 1.5 million to 2 million distinct CDR3 sequences appear in this sample, about 31% of them only once. The ten most abundant clones make up more than 0.25% of the sample. Sequenced material: cord blood. The origin of the receptors is a newborn girl in good health.

This clonotype has just a few counts. The CDR3 reads CAIRANTGELFF. CDR3 nucleotides: TGTGCCATCAGGGCGAACACCGGGGAGCTGTTTTTT. V usage is TRBV10-3 and J usage is TRBJ2-2, with no clear D. Trimming left V 6 bases short and J 0 bases short, with 2 bases between. The germline CDR1 and CDR2 sequences are ENHRY and SYGVKD. The CDR3 is 12 amino acids.

The CDR3 DNA reads as TGTGCCAGCAGGGCCCTGGGAGCCAAAAACATTCAGTACTTC. Translating it yields CASRALGAKNIQYF. The J gene is TRBJ2-4, the V gene TRBV28; D is ambiguous. V lost 6 bases and J lost 0, with 9 bases in between. The CDR3 consists of 14 residues. The germline V gene encodes CDR1 MDHEN and CDR2 SYDVKM.

A few counts support this clonotype. The V gene is TRBV27, the J gene TRBJ2-1; D is tentatively TRBD1 or TRBD2 (6 bases each). This CDR3 contains 14 residues. The V and J ends lost 7 bases and 6 bases respectively, with 16 bases between them. Per germline, CDR1 MNHEY and CDR2 SMNVEV (reference sequence). In DNA, the CDR3 is TGTGCCAGCACCTCTGGGGGGCTGATCAATGAGCAGTTCTTC. As protein: CASTSGGLINEQFF.

This clonotype was picked up one time. Possible read error: a much larger clone is one base away. This chain joins TRBV2 and TRBJ2-7; perhaps D is TRBD1 or TRBD2 (5 bases each). CDR3 size: 14 residues. Germline CDR1 reads SNHLY; CDR2 reads FYNNEI. Trimming left V 4 bases short and J 0 bases short, with 10 bases between. The DNA of the CDR3 is TGTGCCAGCAGTGGGGGACCAGTCTCCTACGAGCAGTACTTC. This translates into CASSGGPVSYEQYF.

This rearrangement joins TRBV11-2 to TRBJ2-7; a weak D match, TRBD1 (6 bases). CDR1 SGHAT and CDR2 FQNNGV come from the germline V gene. The germline V and J ends were trimmed by 1 base and 0 bases, with 10 bases remaining between them. CDR3 size: 15 residues. The CDR3 nucleotides are TGTGCCAGCAGCTTAGCCACAGGGCCCTCCTACGAGCAGTACTTC. This codes for CASSLATGPSYEQYF.

This clonotype was counted only a few times. V usage is TRBV3-1 and J usage is TRBJ2-7; D unclear. The CDR3 sequence is 17 residues long. Between the trimmed V and J ends, which lost 0 bases and 1 base, there was a span of 16 bases. Germline loops: CDR1 LGHDT, CDR2 YNNKEL (reference sequence). In DNA form, the CDR3 reads TGTGCCAGCAGCCAAGAGTGGGCTCCTCCTTCATCCTACGAGCAGTACTTC. Amino acids: CASSQEWAPPSSYEQYF.

In the case of this clonotype: A much larger clone differs from this one at a single base, so this may be a read error. CDR3 sequence reads: CAISGGGTDTQYF. DNA for the CDR3: TGTGCCATCAGTGGGGGGGGCACAGATACGCAGTATTTT. The rearrangement links TRBV10-3 to TRBJ2-3; perhaps TRBD2 as D (6 bases). This CDR3 spans 13 amino acids. V was clipped by 4 bases and J by 1 base, with 6 bases between them. In germline, CDR1 is ENHRY, CDR2 SYGVKD.

Only one count was recorded for this clonotype. V and J are TRBV27 and TRBJ2-7, with no clear D. There are 13 residues in the CDR3. Germline values: CDR1 MNHEY, CDR2 SMNVEV (reference sequence). The V end was cut by 8 bases, the J end by 7 bases, with 18 bases between. The CDR3 nucleotides read TGTGCCAGCGCCTTGGGGAATAGCAATGAGCAGTACTTC. It codes for CASALGNSNEQYF.

In this sample, this clonotype turned up many times. This chain joins TRBV5-1 and TRBJ2-4; 9 nucleotides match TRBD1. With 0 bases clipped from V and 0 bases from J, the junction kept 7 bases outside the gene matches. Germline V gene data show CDR1 as SGHRS and CDR2 as YFSETQ. The length of the CDR3 is 18 residues. The CDR3 nucleotides are TGCGCCAGCAGCTTGGCCCTCTGGGACAGGGTAGCCAAAAACATTCAGTACTTC. Its protein is CASSLALWDRVAKNIQYF.

This clonotype was observed a few times. The chain uses TRBV29-1 and TRBJ2-7; D not certain. Trimming pared 4 bases from V and 2 bases from J, leaving 15 bases between. The germline CDR1 and CDR2 sequences are SQVTM and ANQGSEA. CDR3 length: 14 residues. This CDR3 reads CSVAFRAVTYEQYF. CDR3 bases: TGCAGCGTTGCCTTTAGGGCGGTCACCTACGAGCAGTACTTC.

This clonotype was detected a few times. The chain uses TRBV12-3 or TRBV12-4 and TRBJ2-7; D is perhaps TRBD2 (7 bases). V lost 4 bases, J lost 5 bases, and 18 bases lay in between. The CDR3 sequence is 15 residues long. The CDR3 protein is CASSSGRGGIDEQYF. The DNA of the CDR3 is TGTGCCAGCAGTTCCGGTAGGGGGGGCATCGACGAGCAGTACTTC.

The V and J genes are TRBV9 and TRBJ2-3; 9 nucleotides line up with TRBD2. J lost 6 bases, V lost 0 bases, and 2 bases had no gene match. This CDR3 has 14 residues. Germline CDR1 reads SGDLS; CDR2 reads YYNGEE. CDR3 coding DNA: TGTGCCAGCAGCGTAGCAGCGGGAGGCGATACGCAGTATTTT. Translated: CASSVAAGGDTQYF. Drawing the rest from reference TRBV9 and TRBJ2-3, the complete variable domain is DSGVTQTPKHLITATGQRVTLRCSPRSGDLSVYWYQQSLDQGLQFLIQYYNGEERAKGNILERFSAQQFPDLHSELNLSSLELGDSALYFCASSVAAGGDTQYFGPGTRLTVL.

Turning to this clonotype: An end of the junction differs from the germline gene, which may be a read error. The chain couples TRBV10-3 to TRBJ1-2; 9 nucleotides line up with TRBD1. From germline, CDR1 is ENHRY and CDR2 SYGVKD. There are 12 residues in the CDR3. DNA of the CDR3: TGTGCCACCAGTGGGACAGGGCGCGGCTACACCTTC. It yields the protein CATSGTGRGYTF.

The chain recombines TRBV5-6 with TRBJ1-2; D possibly corresponds to TRBD1 (6 bases). V was trimmed by 4 bases and J by 6 bases, leaving 16 bases between them. The CDR3 consists of 14 residues. The germline V gene encodes CDR1 SGHDT and CDR2 YYEEEE. The DNA for the CDR3 is TGTGCCAGCAGCATAGAAACAGGGAACAATGGCTACACCTTC. As protein: CASSIETGNNGYTF. Based on the CDR3 plus reference TRBV5-6 and TRBJ1-2, the full variable domain is DAGVTQSPTHLIKTRGQQVTLRCSPKSGHDTVSWYQQALGQGPQFIFQYYEEEERQRGNFPDRFSGHQFPNYSSELNVNALLLGDSALYLCASSIETGNNGYTFGSGTRLTVV.

J is TRBJ2-4 and V is TRBV2; 7 bases align to TRBD2. V lost 6 bases, J lost 6 bases, and 14 bases stayed unmatched. CDR1 SNHLY and CDR2 FYNNEI come from the germline V gene. This CDR3 has 16 amino acids. The CDR3 DNA follows: TGTGCCAGCAGGGGTACTAGCGTGAGGACGGGAAACATTCAGTACTTC. Translation gives CASRGTSVRTGNIQYF.

The gene calls are TRBV29-1 and TRBJ1-1, with D possibly matching TRBD1 (6 bases). Germline V CDR1 and CDR2: SQVTM, ANQGSEA. V was clipped by 6 bases and J by 5 bases, with 7 bases between them. The CDR3 extends over 10 amino acids. The DNA of the CDR3 is TGCAGCGTCGGACAGACTGAAGCTTTCTTT. This codes for CSVGQTEAFF. The variable domain in full, completed from reference TRBV29-1 and TRBJ1-1, reads SAVISQKPSRDICQRGTSLTIQCQVDSQVTMMFWYRQQPGQSLTLIATANQGSEATYESGFVIDKFPISRPNLTFSTLTVSNMSPEDSSIYLCSVGQTEAFFGQGTRLTVV.

The rearrangement links TRBV20-1 to TRBJ1-2, with D possibly TRBD1 on 6 matching bases. Per the germline V gene, CDR1 is DFQATT and CDR2 is SNEGSKA (reference sequence). The CDR3 spans 13 residues. With 0 bases removed from V and 6 bases from J, the gap between germline ends came to 11 bases. The CDR3 region is CSARDTGRDGYTF. CDR3 DNA: TGCAGTGCTAGAGATACAGGGAGGGATGGCTACACCTTC.

The CDR3 region has the DNA TGCGCCAGCAGCTTAAGGCAGGGGGACCACAATGAGCAGTTCTTC. Protein product: CASSLRQGDHNEQFF. The chain recombines TRBV5-1 with TRBJ2-1; 7 bases are a match to TRBD1. Trimming took 2 bases from V and 5 from J; bases not matched to a gene: 7. The CDR3 contains 15 residues. Per the germline V gene, CDR1 is SGHRS and CDR2 is YFSETQ.

This clonotype was detected a few times. The chain has TRBV20-1 and TRBJ2-1; possibly TRBD2 for D (6 bases). CDR1 and CDR2 (germline): DFQATT, SNEGSKA (reference sequence). Between the trimmed V and J ends, which lost 6 bases and 5 bases, there was a span of 11 bases. This CDR3 region has 12 residues. The CDR3 DNA sequence: TGCAGTGCCAGCGGGCCGAACAATGAGCAGTTCTTC. Its translation is CSASGPNNEQFF.

This clonotype was seen only a few times. The DNA of the CDR3 is TGTGCCAGCAGTGACGAAGGGACAGGGGGTTACGAGCAGTACTTC. It codes for CASSDEGTGGYEQYF. The genes are TRBV2 and TRBJ2-7; 11 nucleotides line up with TRBD1. V lost 3 bases and J lost 4; bases outside the gene matches: 5. Germline loops: CDR1 SNHLY, CDR2 FYNNEI. The CDR3 length is 15 residues.

The chain combines TRBV20-1 with TRBJ2-7; D not certain. CDR1 and CDR2 from the germline V gene are DFQATT and SNEGSKA (reference sequence). V was clipped by 5 bases and J by 5 bases, with 22 bases between them. The CDR3 contains 15 residues. Written as DNA, the CDR3 is TGCAGTGCTTCCTCCTTAAAGGACCCCAGCCACGAGCAGTACTTC. The encoded protein is CSASSLKDPSHEQYF.

This rearrangement joins TRBV5-6 to TRBJ1-4, with 7 bases aligning to TRBD1. V dropped 1 base and J dropped 4; count of bases not matched to a gene: 7. Germline-derived CDR1 and CDR2 are SGHDT and YYEEEE. CDR3 length equals 16 residues. The CDR3 nucleotides read TGTGCCAGCAGCTTGTTAACAGGGGCATATAATGAAAAACTGTTTTTT. Its translation is CASSLLTGAYNEKLFF.

The V and J genes are TRBV4-2 and TRBJ2-1, with TRBD2 matching over 10 bases. CDR1 and CDR2 from the germline V gene are LGHNA and YNFKEQ. Trimming cost V 5 bases and J 8 bases; bases outside gene matches: 12. The length of the CDR3 is 16 residues. The CDR3, as DNA: TGTGCCAGCAGCACCCAGCGGGGGGGGGCAAACTATGAGCAGTTCTTC. Translating gives CASSTQRGGANYEQFF.

Remarks on this clonotype: This sequence may be a read error, since a much larger clone differs from it by one base. V usage is TRBV29-1 and J usage is TRBJ2-1; D ambiguous. This CDR3 spans 12 amino acids. Germline CDR1 is SQVTM and CDR2 is ANQGSEA. The germline V and J ends were trimmed by 2 bases and 6 bases, with 8 bases remaining between them. CDR3 DNA sequence: TGCAGCGTTGAAACCGGGTGCAATGAGCAGTTCTTC. It encodes CSVETGCNEQFF.

The rearrangement joins TRBV12-3 or TRBV12-4 to TRBJ2-3, with TRBD2 matching over 9 bases. The CDR3 is 20 amino acids. V lost 7 bases to trimming and J lost 0 bases; unmatched junction nucleotides: 20. CDR3 in amino acids: CASIKTGGLSGSVSTDTQYF. In DNA form, the CDR3 reads TGTGCCAGCATTAAAACCGGGGGCCTTAGCGGGAGCGTCAGCACAGATACGCAGTATTTT.